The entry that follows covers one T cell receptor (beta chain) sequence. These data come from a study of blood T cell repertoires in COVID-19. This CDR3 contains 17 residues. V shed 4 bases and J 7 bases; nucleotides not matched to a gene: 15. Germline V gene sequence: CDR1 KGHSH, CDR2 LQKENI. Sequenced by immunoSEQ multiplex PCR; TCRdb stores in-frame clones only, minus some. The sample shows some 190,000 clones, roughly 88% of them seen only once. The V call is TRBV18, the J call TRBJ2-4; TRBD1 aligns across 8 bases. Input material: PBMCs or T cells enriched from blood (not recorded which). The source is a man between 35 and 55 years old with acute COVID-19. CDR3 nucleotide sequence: TGTGCCAGCTCACGGGAAGGGGACAGGAGGGTTACGAACATTCAGTACTTC. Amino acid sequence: CASSREGDRRVTNIQYF.